Presented here are 6 T cell receptor beta chains from one specimen sequenced in a study of response to subunit inactivated influenza vaccine. TCRdb reanalysed the RT-PCR reads using MiXCR and keeps one entry per CDR3 protein. The sample consists of over 400,000 distinct CDR3 sequences, 9.5% to 12% of them appearing once. Sequenced here: PBMCs from blood, sampled 40 to 50 days after vaccination. Every receptor here comes from a middle-aged man who received an inactivated influenza vaccine.

The chain combines TRBV19 with TRBJ2-2, with D unclear. This CDR3 region has 13 residues. The V end was cut by 6 bases, the J end by 5 bases, with 10 bases between. CDR1 and CDR2 (germline): LNHDA, SQIVND (reference sequence). The CDR3 nucleotides are TGTGCCAGTAGCCCCACCCAAACCGGGGAGCTGTTTTTT. It specifies CASSPTQTGELFF. Variable domain in full (rest from reference TRBV19 and TRBJ2-2): DGGITQSPKYLFRKEGQNVTLSCEQNLNHDAMYWYRQDPGQGLRLIYYSQIVNDFQKGDIAEGYSVSREKKESFPLTVTSAQKNPTAFYLCASSPTQTGELFFGEGSRLTVL.

This clonotype was seen a few times. The CDR3 protein is CASSLERVGEQFF. Here the CDR3 DNA reads TGTGCCAGCAGCTTAGAAAGGGTCGGTGAGCAGTTCTTC. The genes are TRBV7-6 and TRBJ2-1; D not resolved. V lost 1 base to trimming and J lost 9 bases, with 10 bases between them. CDR3 length equals 13 residues. From germline, CDR1 is SGHVS and CDR2 FNYEAQ.

In this sample, this clonotype turned up a few times. The genes are TRBV10-3 and TRBJ2-5; 9 bases agree with TRBD2. The germline V gene has CDR1 ENHRY and CDR2 SYGVKD. The junction had 10 bases not matched to a gene; V was cut back by 4 bases and J by 4 bases. The CDR3 length is 16 residues. DNA for the CDR3: TGTGCCATCAGTGGTGCTGCGGGGGGGCTATCAGAGACCCAGTACTTC. Protein product: CAISGAAGGLSETQYF.

This rearrangement joins TRBV11-2 to TRBJ2-7; 7 bases line up with TRBD1. The germline V gene encodes CDR1 SGHAT and CDR2 FQNNGV. The CDR3 contains 15 residues. V gave up 2 bases and J gave up 1 base; unmatched junction bases: 5. The CDR3 bases are TGTGCCAGCAGCTTAACGAGGGGGCCATCCTACGAGCAGTACTTC. Its protein is CASSLTRGPSYEQYF.

This sequence joins TRBV5-6 and TRBJ2-7; a weak D match, TRBD1 (6 bases). V was pared by 4 bases and J by 3 bases, with 23 bases between. The CDR3 runs to 17 residues. Germline-derived CDR1 and CDR2 are SGHDT and YYEEEE. Here the CDR3 reads CASSTIIGQNRSYEQYF. The CDR3 DNA is TGTGCCAGCAGCACAATCATTGGACAGAATAGGAGCTACGAGCAGTACTTC.

This clonotype was recorded at least ten times. The V and J genes are TRBV5-5 and TRBJ2-5; 7 bases are a match to TRBD2. The CDR3 contains 15 residues. Germline values: CDR1 SGHKS, CDR2 YYEKEE (reference sequence). V was clipped by 0 bases and J by 5 bases; unmatched bases: 7. In nucleotides, the CDR3 is TGTGCCAGCAGCTTGGCCAGGACTAGTGTGGAGACCCAGTACTTC. This codes for CASSLARTSVETQYF.